Reported below is one T cell receptor beta chain. Its antigen remains unidentified. Produced via immunoSEQ multiplex PCR; TCRdb's table is partial and in-frame only. The repertoire holds fewer than 400,000 clones, roughly two thirds seen once, with roughly 6.3% in the top ten. The CDR3 runs to 14 residues. From germline, CDR1 is LNHDA and CDR2 SQIVND (reference sequence). Trimming took off 5 bases at V and 4 bases at J, with 12 bases between the two ends. This specimen belongs to a study of cytotoxic CD8 clonotypes in ibrutinib-treated CLL. Study in general: The sample average was approximately 280,000 productive templates and just under 95,000 productive rearrangements.

Findings and limits, study-wide: Private clonotypes, not public ones, expanded at ibrutinib response.

This receptor was taken from a human donor with chronic lymphocytic leukemia. The V gene is TRBV19, the J gene TRBJ1-5; tentative D call: TRBD1 (6 bases). The sample consisted of PBMCs, taken after 36 months of ibrutinib treatment. The DNA of the CDR3 is TGTGCCAGTAGTTTCCAGGGGAGAAATCAGCCCCAGCATTTT. This gives the protein CASSFQGRNQPQHF.